Here is one T cell receptor beta chain with its context. Its antigen remains unidentified. Possible read error: a much larger clone is one base away. The data are from a study of molecular identifiers for immune sequencing clone quantification. Findings of the study overall: Should identical TCR molecules share a barcode, the sizes of highly expanded clones could be underestimated.

Germline V gene lookup returns CDR1 SEHNR and CDR2 FQNEAQ (reference sequence). The CDR3 sequence is 15 residues long. Bulk TCR libraries were made with methods that had been previously described and with listed TCR primers. TCRdb reanalysed the PCR reads using MiXCR and keeps one entry per CDR3 protein. Altogether approximately 670,000 distinct CDR3 sequences are present, just under 20% being singletons, with the ten largest covering approximately 0.9%. The specimen sequenced was naive CD8+ T cells from blood, with Jurkat cell RNA spiked in. This sample's subset: FACS-sorted CD8+CD4-CCR7+CD45RA+ naive T cells. The receptor's source is a human donor in good health. Some libraries in this study had Jurkat cell RNA spiked in. The chain combines TRBV7-9 with TRBJ2-2; either TRBD1 or TRBD2 may fit D (5 bases each). The CDR3 DNA reads TGTGCCAGCAGCTTAGCGCAGGGTAACACCGGGGAGCTGTCTTTT. Its translation: CASSLAQGNTGELSF.